This T cell receptor beta chain appears in the sequencing data of a study of metastatic and nonmetastatic thyroid tumors. Background on the study: Repertoires were compared across blood and tumor or nodule tissue from malignant and benign thyroid patients.

Remarks on this clone: Antigen: not known.

General study results and limits: TCR beta diversity was reportedly significantly higher in malignant thyroid tumors than benign nodules, in blood and tumor.

V lost 6 bases to trimming and J lost 4 bases, with 7 bases between them. The CDR3 sequence is 12 residues long. Germline values: CDR1 MNHEY, CDR2 SMNVEV (reference sequence). Methods used by the authors: To classify distant metastasis in papillary thyroid cancer, a model was built from CDR3 differences across clinicopathological groups. Using MiXCR, TCRdb reanalyzed the PCR reads. TCRdb's processing, not the authors', yielded these V and J calls. The profile covers 30,000 to 35,000 clones, with around 17% appearing a single time and nearly 3.5% taken by the ten largest. Prior to thyroid surgery, none of the patients had received any treatment.

This receptor was identified in a female donor with papillary thyroid cancer or a benign thyroid nodule (not recorded which). Some clones in this sample may be carry-over from other donors' samples. Sequencing was done on a sample of blood. The chain combines TRBV27 with TRBJ2-1; no clear D gene. The CDR3 DNA reads TGTGCCAGCAGGAACGTTTACAATGAGCAGTTCTTC. Protein: CASRNVYNEQFF.